The sequence of this T cell receptor (beta chain) was determined in a study of OX40 agonist ivuxolimab in advanced cancers. Whole-study context: There were three patients with partial responses, one having hepatocellular carcinoma and two cutaneous melanoma.

The CDR3 extends over 14 amino acids. The V and J ends lost 0 bases and 2 bases respectively, with 8 bases between them. Germline loops: CDR1 SGHRS, CDR2 YFSETQ. Study results and limitations: Several nonresponders also turned out to have low normalized T-cell clonal expansion. Clones of CD4+ and CD8+ blood T cells grew by week 6 at doses of 0.1 to 3.0 mg/kg. In general, CD8+ T cells held more expanded clones than CD4+ did, on average.

For this clone: Its matching antigen is unknown.

TCRdb's table, derived via immunoSEQ multiplex PCR, lists solely in-frame clones and lacks some. Of 90,000 to 100,000 clones listed, around 90% were seen once; the top ten hold roughly 0.5%. The specimen was CD4+ or CD8+ T cells sorted from blood, collected in a trial of the OX40 agonist ivuxolimab. This chain connects TRBV5-1 to TRBJ2-5; D unresolved. This sequence originates from an adult with an advanced solid tumor such as melanoma, head and neck, liver or kidney cancer. CDR3 bases: TGCGCCAGCAGCTTGGACAGTAATCAAGAGACCCAGTACTTC. It specifies CASSLDSNQETQYF.